A selection of T cell receptor beta chains follows, all from one sample in a study of T-cell memory formation after mild COVID-19. TCRdb reanalysed the 5' RACE reads using MiXCR and keeps one entry per CDR3 protein. Here the sample spans 470,000 or so distinct CDR3 sequences, around 18% being singletons. The sample taken for sequencing was PBMCs or a T cell subset sorted from them (not recorded which). These receptors originate from an adult woman who had mild COVID-19 (a few samples of this study predate the infection). Cell type and time point are not known. CDR3s include the opening cysteine and the closing phenylalanine or tryptophan. Not every row has a clone size; where given, it reads once, few, many or a size class.

V gene: TRBV12-3/TRBV12-4; clone size: few; J gene: TRBJ1-2; CDR3 protein: CASSLVGSVTNYGYTF
V gene: TRBV5-1; clone size: NA; J gene: TRBJ2-1; CDR3 protein: CASSSAQGVSSYNEQFF
V gene: TRBV13; clone size: NA; J gene: TRBJ2-7; CDR3 protein: CASSFQGRGGYEQYF
V gene: TRBV25-1; clone size: NA; J gene: TRBJ2-4; CDR3 protein: CASSDSESGIGHIQYF
V gene: TRBV27; clone size: few; J gene: TRBJ1-5; CDR3 protein: CASSSARDQPQHF
V gene: TRBV2; clone size: NA; J gene: TRBJ2-2; CDR3 protein: CASKASGGVNTGELFF
V gene: TRBV10-3; clone size: NA; J gene: TRBJ2-6; CDR3 protein: CAISIGRGFYSGANVLTF
V gene: TRBV18; clone size: few; J gene: TRBJ1-1; CDR3 protein: CASSPGTGLRGTEAFF
V gene: TRBV12-3/TRBV12-4; clone size: few; J gene: TRBJ2-3; CDR3 protein: CASSPGTGGRTDTQYF
V gene: TRBV6-2/TRBV6-3; clone size: few; J gene: TRBJ2-7; CDR3 protein: CASSTDQLAGASYEQYF
V gene: TRBV12-3/TRBV12-4; clone size: many; J gene: TRBJ2-1; CDR3 protein: CASSLRGVEQFF
V gene: TRBV15; clone size: NA; J gene: TRBJ2-1; CDR3 protein: CATSGLAGAHEQFF
V gene: TRBV5-6; clone size: NA; J gene: TRBJ2-7; CDR3 protein: CASSFTGSEQYF
V gene: TRBV24-1; clone size: NA; J gene: TRBJ1-2; CDR3 protein: CATSDPTTGPYGYTF
V gene: TRBV11-3; clone size: NA; J gene: TRBJ2-7; CDR3 protein: CASSQTGLAGAYEQYF
V gene: TRBV20-1; clone size: NA; J gene: TRBJ2-3; CDR3 protein: CSARDADRTVWRRDTQYF
V gene: TRBV5-1; clone size: many; J gene: TRBJ2-1; CDR3 protein: CASSLAAAYNEQFF
V gene: TRBV7-6; clone size: few; J gene: TRBJ2-5; CDR3 protein: CASSPTSWETQYF
V gene: TRBV4-1; clone size: NA; J gene: TRBJ1-1; CDR3 protein: CASSQHKQLLYTEAFF
V gene: TRBV14; clone size: few; J gene: TRBJ2-3; CDR3 protein: CASSQDLESTQYF
V gene: TRBV21-1; clone size: NA; J gene: TRBJ2-2; CDR3 protein: CASRPPAWQPTGELFF
V gene: TRBV7-3; clone size: few; J gene: TRBJ1-2; CDR3 protein: CASSLTRDGFSYTF
V gene: TRBV20-1; clone size: NA; J gene: TRBJ2-3; CDR3 protein: CSAGTGGTDTQYF
V gene: TRBV29-1; clone size: NA; J gene: TRBJ2-7; CDR3 protein: CSVEAGATQSYEQYF
V gene: TRBV9; clone size: NA; J gene: TRBJ2-1; CDR3 protein: CASSVSVSSYNEQFF
V gene: TRBV12-3/TRBV12-4; clone size: few; J gene: TRBJ2-4; CDR3 protein: CASSSWLAKNIQYF
V gene: TRBV4-3; clone size: NA; J gene: TRBJ2-2; CDR3 protein: CASSLQHTRDSGNTGELFF
V gene: TRBV4-2; clone size: NA; J gene: TRBJ2-1; CDR3 protein: CASSRQKGNEQFF
V gene: TRBV27; clone size: few; J gene: TRBJ2-7; CDR3 protein: CASSSVGAAYEQYF
V gene: TRBV4-3; clone size: few; J gene: TRBJ2-1; CDR3 protein: CASSQAWLGSGSENEQFF
V gene: TRBV5-6; clone size: few; J gene: TRBJ1-2; CDR3 protein: CASSSRQGLSYTF